This T cell receptor beta chain was identified during a study of beta chain features in type 1 diabetes. Germline V gene lookup returns CDR1 MNHEY and CDR2 SVGAGI. The CDR3 has 14 residues. V was trimmed by 5 bases and J by 5 bases, leaving 15 bases between them. Study conclusions and caveats: Equally in patients and controls, shorter templates might have been favored by PCR. The naive, central memory and Treg TCRB repertoires of patients appeared to be more similar to one another than those of healthy donors. Diminished insertions and augmented deletions at VDJ junctions characterized type 1 diabetes patients. Here, the possible influence of HLA type (on TCRB rearrangement) remained unresolved. Moderate but significant shortening of TCRB CDR3s was recorded in all four CD4+ subsets from Type 1 diabetes patients.

Investigators reverse transcribed all isolated RNA, so they sequenced expressed TCRB transcripts. The repertoire was sequenced with immunoSEQ multiplex PCR; TCRdb's copy has only in-frame clones and lacks some. The table includes hundreds of thousands of clones, 10% to 15% detected once. With respect to this clone: Its antigen is currently unknown.

The TCR sequence derives from a man aged 18 to 29 with type 1 diabetes. The chain employs TRBV6-5 and TRBJ1-2; D uncertain. The specimen sequenced was naive CD4+ T cells from blood. The CDR3 region is CASSELGVGYGYTF. CDR3 sequence (DNA): TGTGCCAGCAGTGAGCTCGGAGTAGGGTATGGCTACACCTTC.